Below, 21 T cell receptor beta chains from the same sample are listed, as sequenced in a study of control samples from healthy donors and cancer patients. Sequencing used immunoSEQ multiplex PCR; TCRdb keeps in-frame clones, though not all of them. The sample shows about 65,000 clones, approximately 90% of them seen only once. Material: PBMCs. The receptors come from a woman aged 45 to 65 with colorectal cancer.

The chain uses TRBV29-1 and TRBJ2-1; 9 bases line up with TRBD2. Unmatched junction bases numbered 15, after V lost 7 bases and J lost 8 bases. The CDR3 sequence is 15 residues long. Germline loops: CDR1 SQVTM, CDR2 ANQGSEA. The CDR3 sequence: CSAVLVSGSIDEQFF. The CDR3 DNA reads as TGCAGCGCCGTCCTGGTTAGCGGGAGTATCGATGAGCAGTTCTTC.

This rearrangement joins TRBV2 to TRBJ1-1, with 7 bases that match TRBD1. The CDR3 consists of 15 residues. V was clipped by 7 bases and J by 5 bases; unmatched bases: 13. The germline CDR1 and CDR2 sequences are SNHLY and FYNNEI. The CDR3 region has the DNA TGTGCCAGCAACAAGGCGCAGGGGGATGAGACTGAAGCTTTCTTT. This translates into CASNKAQGDETEAFF.

This clone came up a few times. The genes are TRBV30 and TRBJ2-7, with no clear D. The germline CDR1 and CDR2 sequences are GTSNPN and SVGIG (reference sequence). V lost 0 bases and J lost 1, with 7 bases in between. The CDR3 totals 13 residues. The CDR3 protein is CAWSVGVSYEQYF. The CDR3 coding sequence is TGTGCCTGGAGTGTAGGAGTTTCCTACGAGCAGTACTTC.

The chain has TRBV4-1 and TRBJ1-6, with D unresolved. V lost 1 base and J 4 bases, leaving 5 bases between the germline ends. This CDR3 spans 14 amino acids. In germline, CDR1 is MGHRA, CDR2 YSYEKL. In DNA form, the CDR3 reads TGCGCCAGCAGCCAAGGTCCTTATAATTCACCCCTCCACTTT. Translated: CASSQGPYNSPLHF.

The J gene is TRBJ2-5, the V gene TRBV5-1; D is unresolved. V was shortened by 0 bases and J by 1 base, with 7 bases between the two germline ends. Germline V gene data show CDR1 as SGHRS and CDR2 as YFSETQ. CDR3 length: 14 residues. CDR3 in amino acids: CASSLGGAQETQYF. The CDR3 nucleotides are TGCGCCAGCAGCTTGGGAGGAGCCCAAGAGACCCAGTACTTC. The whole variable domain, remainder taken from reference TRBV5-1 and TRBJ2-5, is KAGVTQTPRYLIKTRGQQVTLSCSPISGHRSVSWYQQTPGQGLQFLFEYFSETQRNKGNFPGRFSGRQFSNSRSEMNVSTLELGDSALYLCASSLGGAQETQYFGPGTRLLVL.

This chain connects TRBV7-9 to TRBJ2-1, with TRBD2 matching 9 bases. V lost 5 bases to trimming and J lost 0 bases; unmatched junction nucleotides: 5. Germline CDR1 reads SEHNR; CDR2 reads FQNEAQ (reference sequence). This CDR3 comprises 16 residues. The CDR3 bases are TGTGCCAGCAGCCGGCTTAGCGGGAGCTCCTACAATGAGCAGTTCTTC. This codes for CASSRLSGSSYNEQFF.

The chain combines TRBV28 with TRBJ2-1; the match to TRBD2 covers 9 bases. The CDR3 has 16 amino acids. Trimming at V came to 4 bases and at J to 4 bases, leaving 8 bases not matched to a gene. Per the germline V gene, CDR1 is MDHEN and CDR2 is SYDVKM. CDR3 loop: CASSSPGAGGYNEQFF. In DNA, the CDR3 is TGTGCCAGCAGTTCCCCGGGAGCGGGGGGTTACAATGAGCAGTTCTTC. Based on the CDR3 plus reference TRBV28 and TRBJ2-1, the full variable domain is DVKVTQSSRYLVKRTGEKVFLECVQDMDHENMFWYRQDPGLGLRLIYFSYDVKMKEKGDIPEGYSVSREKKERFSLILESASTNQTSMYLCASSSPGAGGYNEQFFGPGTRLTVL.

Only a few counts were recorded for this clone. This chain joins TRBV6-2 or TRBV6-3 and TRBJ1-6, with TRBD1 identical over 8 bases. V was clipped by 6 bases and J by 10 bases; unmatched bases: 11. CDR3 length equals 15 residues. Germline values: CDR1 MNHEY, CDR2 SVGEGT. Here the CDR3 reads CASSPTQGVGSPLHF. The CDR3 DNA reads TGTGCCAGCAGCCCCACACAGGGGGTTGGGTCACCCCTCCACTTT.

The V call is TRBV7-6, the J call TRBJ2-1; 12 bases fit TRBD2. CDR1 is SGHVS, CDR2 FNYEAQ, per germline. Trimming cost V 5 bases and J 4 bases; bases outside gene matches: 15. CDR3 length equals 19 residues. CDR3 amino acids: CASSLWPLLAGGLYNEQFF. The CDR3 DNA reads as TGTGCCAGCAGCCTCTGGCCCCTCCTAGCGGGGGGGCTTTACAATGAGCAGTTCTTC. Full variable domain (rest looked up from reference TRBV7-6 and TRBJ2-1): GAGVSQSPRYKVTKRGQDVALRCDPISGHVSLYWYRQALGQGPEFLTYFNYEAQQDKSGLPNDRFSAERPEGSISTLTIQRTEQRDSAMYRCASSLWPLLAGGLYNEQFFGPGTRLTVL.

This clone was detected only once. The same CDR3 is also encoded by other DNA sequences in this sample. The chain uses TRBV29-1 and TRBJ2-3; 16 bases line up with TRBD2. The germline V gene encodes CDR1 SQVTM and CDR2 ANQGSEA. The CDR3 consists of 18 residues. V gave up 6 bases and J gave up 5 bases; unmatched junction bases: 14. The CDR3 protein is CSVGLGTSGGDVVDTQYF. CDR3 coding DNA: TGCAGCGTGGGTTTGGGGACTAGCGGGGGGGATGTTGTAGATACGCAGTATTTT.

This clone came up a few times. The chain is built from TRBV27 and TRBJ2-7, with 9 bases fitting TRBD2. With V trimmed by 8 bases and J by 3 bases, 8 bases remained unmatched. CDR3 length: 14 amino acids. The germline V gene encodes CDR1 MNHEY and CDR2 SMNVEV (reference sequence). CDR3 DNA: TGTGCCAGCGGCCATAGCGGGAGTCACTACGAGCAGTACTTC. This gives the protein CASGHSGSHYEQYF.

The V and J genes are TRBV9 and TRBJ1-3; D unclear. The CDR3 is made up of 15 amino acids. Germline V lookup: CDR1 SGDLS, CDR2 YYNGEE. V shed 2 bases and J shed 0 bases, with 9 bases lying between them. The CDR3 is CASSVGAYSGNTIYF. For the CDR3, the DNA is TGTGCCAGCAGCGTGGGTGCTTACTCTGGAAACACCATATATTTT.

This rearrangement joins TRBV19 to TRBJ1-4; D not resolved. Trimming removed 4 bases from V and 5 bases from J, with 8 bases in between. From germline, CDR1 is LNHDA and CDR2 SQIVND (reference sequence). The CDR3 is 13 amino acids. CDR3 nucleotide sequence: TGTGCCAGTAGTAGGAGGAACAATGAAAAACTGTTTTTT. The encoded protein is CASSRRNNEKLFF.

The chain has TRBV28 and TRBJ2-5; perhaps TRBD2 as D (6 bases). The ends were cut back, 1 base at V and 7 bases at J, with 16 bases in the middle. CDR1 is MDHEN, CDR2 SYDVKM, per germline. This CDR3 is 15 amino acids long. The CDR3 protein is CASSLLSGGEVTQYF. The CDR3 region has the DNA TGTGCCAGCAGTTTATTATCCGGCGGGGAGGTGACCCAGTACTTC.

This chain connects TRBV7-9 to TRBJ2-1; D remains unclear. The CDR3 contains 12 residues. V was trimmed by 5 bases and J by 7 bases, leaving 9 bases between them. Germline V gene sequence: CDR1 SEHNR, CDR2 FQNEAQ (reference sequence). Here the CDR3 reads CASSQVQNEQFF. CDR3 DNA sequence: TGTGCCAGCAGCCAAGTACAGAATGAGCAGTTCTTC.

This clone was counted only a few times. This chain's CDR3 is CASSQVTGTEAFF. DNA for the CDR3: TGTGCCAGCAGCCAAGTAACAGGGACTGAAGCTTTCTTT. The chain uses TRBV3-1 (or the pseudogene TRBV3-2) and TRBJ1-1, with D maybe TRBD1 (6 bases). V shed 1 base and J shed 5 bases, with 8 bases lying between them. The CDR3 has 13 amino acids. Germline V CDR1 and CDR2: LGHDT, YNNKEL (reference sequence).

The V and J genes are TRBV11-3 and TRBJ2-1, with TRBD2 matching over 10 bases. Germline CDR1 is SGHNT and CDR2 is YENEEA. J gave up 0 bases and V 5 bases, and 7 bases lay outside the gene matches. The CDR3 has 17 amino acids. CDR3 loop: CASSPNSGRSSYNEQFF. The CDR3 bases are TGTGCCAGCAGCCCAAATAGCGGGAGGAGCTCCTACAATGAGCAGTTCTTC.

The CDR3 DNA reads as TGTGCCAGCAGTTCCCGGGCAGCGGGGAGGGGATACACCTTC. It is translated as CASSSRAAGRGYTF. V and J are TRBV28 and TRBJ1-2; TRBD1 might be the D (5 bases). The CDR3 is 14 amino acids. Per the germline V gene, CDR1 is MDHEN and CDR2 is SYDVKM. V shed 4 bases and J shed 11 bases, with 20 bases lying between them.

This chain connects TRBV27 to TRBJ2-1; D possibly corresponds to TRBD2 (5 bases). V was shortened by 4 bases and J by 5 bases, with 18 bases between the two germline ends. Germline assignment: CDR1 MNHEY and CDR2 SMNVEV (reference sequence). The CDR3 runs to 16 residues. CDR3 DNA: TGTGCCAGCAGTTCCCTCTCCAGCGGAGGTAACAATGAGCAGTTCTTC. It specifies CASSSLSSGGNNEQFF.

CDR3 in DNA: TGTGCCACCCTAGACAGAACTAACTATGGCTACACCTTC. Its translation is CATLDRTNYGYTF. The J gene is TRBJ1-2, the V gene TRBV6-5; D might be TRBD1 (5 bases). CDR1 MNHEY and CDR2 SVGAGI come from the germline V gene. The V and J ends lost 10 bases and 0 bases respectively, with 12 bases between them. The CDR3 runs to 13 residues.

This clone showed up just once. The genes are TRBV12-3 or TRBV12-4 and TRBJ2-2; D gene uncertain. This CDR3 comprises 12 residues. Trimming took off 6 bases at V and 7 bases at J, with 9 bases between the two ends. CDR3 region: CASSLEFGELFF. The CDR3 bases are TGTGCCAGCAGCCTCGAATTCGGGGAGCTGTTTTTT.